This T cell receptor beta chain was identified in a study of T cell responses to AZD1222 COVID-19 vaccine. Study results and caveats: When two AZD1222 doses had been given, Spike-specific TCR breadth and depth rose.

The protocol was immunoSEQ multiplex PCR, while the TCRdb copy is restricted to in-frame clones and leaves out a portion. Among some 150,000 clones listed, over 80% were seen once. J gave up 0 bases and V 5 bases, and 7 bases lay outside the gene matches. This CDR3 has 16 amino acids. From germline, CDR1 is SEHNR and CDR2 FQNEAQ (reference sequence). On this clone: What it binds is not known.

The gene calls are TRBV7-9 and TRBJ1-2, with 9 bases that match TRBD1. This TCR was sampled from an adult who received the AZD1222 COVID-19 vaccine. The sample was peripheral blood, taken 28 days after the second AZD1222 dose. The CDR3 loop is CASSPGGQGSNYGYTF. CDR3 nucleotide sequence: TGTGCCAGCAGCCCCGGGGGACAGGGATCTAACTATGGCTACACCTTC.